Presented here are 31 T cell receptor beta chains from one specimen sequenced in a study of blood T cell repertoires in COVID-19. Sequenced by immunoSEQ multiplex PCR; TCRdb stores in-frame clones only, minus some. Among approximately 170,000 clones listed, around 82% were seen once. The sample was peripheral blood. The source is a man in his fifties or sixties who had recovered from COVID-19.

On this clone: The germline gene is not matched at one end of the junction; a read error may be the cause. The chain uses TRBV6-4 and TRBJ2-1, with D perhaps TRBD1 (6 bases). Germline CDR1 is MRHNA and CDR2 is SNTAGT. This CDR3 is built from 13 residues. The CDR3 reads CATSLEAGGEQFF. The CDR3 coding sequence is TGTGCCACCAGTTTGGAGGCTGGGGGCGAGCAGTTCTTC.

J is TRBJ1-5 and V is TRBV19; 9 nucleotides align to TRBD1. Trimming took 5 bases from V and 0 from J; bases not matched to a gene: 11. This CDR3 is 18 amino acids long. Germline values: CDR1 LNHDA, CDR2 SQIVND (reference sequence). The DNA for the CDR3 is TGTGCCAGTAGTCCCGGACAGGGGATCGGGTATAGCAATCAGCCCCAGCATTTT. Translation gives CASSPGQGIGYSNQPQHF.

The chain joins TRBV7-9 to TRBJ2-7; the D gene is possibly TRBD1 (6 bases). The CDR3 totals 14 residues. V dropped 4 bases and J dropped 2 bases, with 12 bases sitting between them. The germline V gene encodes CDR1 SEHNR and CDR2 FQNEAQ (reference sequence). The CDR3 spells CASSSHGGPYEQYF. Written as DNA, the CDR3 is TGTGCCAGCAGCTCACATGGGGGCCCCTACGAGCAGTACTTC. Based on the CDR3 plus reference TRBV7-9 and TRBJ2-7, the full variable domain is DTGVSQNPRHKITKRGQNVTFRCDPISEHNRLYWYRQTLGQGPEFLTYFQNEAQLEKSRLLSDRFSAERPKGSFSTLEIQRTEQGDSAMYLCASSSHGGPYEQYFGPGTRLTVT.

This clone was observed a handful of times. Here the CDR3 DNA reads TGTGCCAGCAGCTTAACTGCACGCTCTGGAAACACCATATATTTT. Amino acids: CASSLTARSGNTIYF. The chain couples TRBV7-8 to TRBJ1-3; no reliable D call. CDR1 is SGHVS and CDR2 is FQNEAQ in the germline V gene. Trimming took off 2 bases at V and 0 bases at J, with 8 bases between the two ends. The CDR3 totals 15 residues.

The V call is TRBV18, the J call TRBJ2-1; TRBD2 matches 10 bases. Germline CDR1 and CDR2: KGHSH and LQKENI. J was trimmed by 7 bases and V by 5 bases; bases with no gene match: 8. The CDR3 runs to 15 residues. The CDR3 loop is CASSSIAGGLNEQFF. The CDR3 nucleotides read TGTGCCAGCTCATCAATAGCGGGGGGCTTAAATGAGCAGTTCTTC.

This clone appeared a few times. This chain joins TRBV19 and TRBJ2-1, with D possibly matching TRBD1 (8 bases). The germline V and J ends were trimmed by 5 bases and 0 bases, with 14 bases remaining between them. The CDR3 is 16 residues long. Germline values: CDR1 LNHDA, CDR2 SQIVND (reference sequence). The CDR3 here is CASSVTGEGSYNEQFF. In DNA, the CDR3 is TGTGCCAGTAGTGTGACAGGGGAGGGCTCCTACAATGAGCAGTTCTTC.

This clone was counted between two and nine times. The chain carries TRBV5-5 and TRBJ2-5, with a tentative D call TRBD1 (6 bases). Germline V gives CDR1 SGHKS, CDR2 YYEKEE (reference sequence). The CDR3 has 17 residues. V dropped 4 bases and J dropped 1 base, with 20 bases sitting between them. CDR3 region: CASSTSTGSFSQETQYF. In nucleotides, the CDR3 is TGTGCCAGCAGCACTTCAACAGGGAGTTTCAGCCAAGAGACCCAGTACTTC.

CDR3 coding DNA: TGTGCCAGTAGCTTTGCGGACAGAACAACCTACAATGAGCAGTTCTTC. It is translated as CASSFADRTTYNEQFF. This chain uses TRBV19 with TRBJ2-1, with a weak D call TRBD1 (6 bases). Germline V gene sequence: CDR1 LNHDA, CDR2 SQIVND (reference sequence). V lost 6 bases to trimming and J lost 2 bases, with 17 bases between them. The CDR3 is made up of 16 amino acids. Full variable domain (missing parts from reference TRBV19 and TRBJ2-1): DGGITQSPKYLFRKEGQNVTLSCEQNLNHDAMYWYRQDPGQGLRLIYYSQIVNDFQKGDIAEGYSVSREKKESFPLTVTSAQKNPTAFYLCASSFADRTTYNEQFFGPGTRLTVL.

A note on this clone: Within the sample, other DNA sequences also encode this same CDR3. The CDR3 region is CASRQTGDYGYTF. CDR3 coding DNA: TGCGCCAGCAGGCAAACAGGAGACTATGGCTACACCTTC. The gene calls are TRBV5-1 and TRBJ1-2; possibly TRBD1 for D (5 bases). Germline CDR1 SGHRS, CDR2 YFSETQ. This CDR3 is 13 amino acids long. V lost 5 bases and J lost 3, with 11 bases in between.

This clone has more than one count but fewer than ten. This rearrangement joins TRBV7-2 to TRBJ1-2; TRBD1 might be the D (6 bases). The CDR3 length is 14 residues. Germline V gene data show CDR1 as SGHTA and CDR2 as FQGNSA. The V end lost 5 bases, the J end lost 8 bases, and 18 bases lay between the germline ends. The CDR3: CASSGTFAGMGYTF. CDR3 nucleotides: TGTGCCAGCAGCGGGACATTCGCCGGAATGGGCTACACCTTC. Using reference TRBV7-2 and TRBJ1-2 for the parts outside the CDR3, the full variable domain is GAGVSQSPSNKVTEKGKDVELRCDPISGHTALYWYRQSLGQGLEFLIYFQGNSAPDKSGLPSDRFSAERTGGSVSTLTIQRTQQEDSAVYLCASSGTFAGMGYTFGSGTRLTVV.

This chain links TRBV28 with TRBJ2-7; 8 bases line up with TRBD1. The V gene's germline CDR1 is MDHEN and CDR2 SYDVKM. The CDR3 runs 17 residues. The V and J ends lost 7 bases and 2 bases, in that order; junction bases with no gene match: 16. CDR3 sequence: CASIPLGETGDTYEQYF. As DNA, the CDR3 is TGTGCCAGCATCCCATTAGGAGAGACAGGGGATACCTACGAGCAGTACTTC.

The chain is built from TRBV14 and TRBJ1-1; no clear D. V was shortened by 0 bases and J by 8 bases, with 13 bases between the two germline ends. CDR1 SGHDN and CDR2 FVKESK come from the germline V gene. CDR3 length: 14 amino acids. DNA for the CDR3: TGTGCCAGCAGCCAAGATAGATGGTCGCTAGAAGCTTTCTTT. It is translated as CASSQDRWSLEAFF.

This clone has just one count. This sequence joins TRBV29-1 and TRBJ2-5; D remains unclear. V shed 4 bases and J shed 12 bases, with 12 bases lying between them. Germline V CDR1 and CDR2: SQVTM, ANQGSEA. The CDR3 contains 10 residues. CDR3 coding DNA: TGCAGCGTTGGAGACATTAGTGAGTACTTC. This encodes CSVGDISEYF. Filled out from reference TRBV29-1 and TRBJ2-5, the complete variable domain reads SAVISQKPSRDICQRGTSLTIQCQVDSQVTMMFWYRQQPGQSLTLIATANQGSEATYESGFVIDKFPISRPNLTFSTLTVSNMSPEDSSIYLCSVGDISEYFGPGTRLLVL.

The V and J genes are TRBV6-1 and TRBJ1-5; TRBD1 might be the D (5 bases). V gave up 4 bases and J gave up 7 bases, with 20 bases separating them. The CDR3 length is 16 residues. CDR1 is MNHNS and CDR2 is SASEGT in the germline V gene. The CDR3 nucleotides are TGTGCCAGCAGTGTAGTTATTGCAGGGTATGGGCAGCCCCAGCATTTT. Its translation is CASSVVIAGYGQPQHF.

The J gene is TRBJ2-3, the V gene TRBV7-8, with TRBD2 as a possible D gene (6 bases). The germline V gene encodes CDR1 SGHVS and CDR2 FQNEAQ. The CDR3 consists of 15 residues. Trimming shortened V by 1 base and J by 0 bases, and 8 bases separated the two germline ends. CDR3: CASSLVGGSTDTQYF. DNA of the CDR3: TGTGCCAGCAGCTTAGTCGGGGGAAGCACAGATACGCAGTATTTT.

CDR3 sequence reads: CASSQGYREDGYTF. The CDR3 DNA follows: TGCGCCAGCAGCCAAGGCTACAGGGAAGATGGCTACACCTTC. The chain uses TRBV4-3 and TRBJ1-2, with TRBD1 as a possible D gene (6 bases). The CDR3 runs 14 residues. The ends were cut back, 1 base at V and 6 bases at J, with 12 bases in the middle. Germline V lookup: CDR1 LGHNA, CDR2 YSLEER.

The CDR3 region has the DNA TGTGCCAGCAGTGAACCCCCCCAGTTTTTGAATTCACCCCTCCACTTT. Translating it yields CASSEPPQFLNSPLHF. The J gene is TRBJ1-6, the V gene TRBV6-1; D remains unclear. This CDR3 is 16 amino acids long. Trimming took 2 bases from V and 7 from J, leaving 15 bases between them. Germline values: CDR1 MNHNS, CDR2 SASEGT.

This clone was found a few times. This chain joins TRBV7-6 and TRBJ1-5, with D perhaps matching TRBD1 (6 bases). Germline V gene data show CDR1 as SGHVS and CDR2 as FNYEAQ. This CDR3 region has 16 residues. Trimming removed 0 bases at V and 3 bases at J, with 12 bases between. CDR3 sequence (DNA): TGTGCCAGCAGCTTAGCGGAAGGGGGAATCAATCAGCCCCAGCATTTT. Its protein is CASSLAEGGINQPQHF.

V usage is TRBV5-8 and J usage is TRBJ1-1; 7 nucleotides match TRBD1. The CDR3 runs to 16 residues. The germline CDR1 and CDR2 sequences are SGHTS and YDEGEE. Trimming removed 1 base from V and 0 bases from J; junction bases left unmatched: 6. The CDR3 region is CASSLYRGSMNTEAFF. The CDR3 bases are TGTGCCAGCAGCTTGTACAGGGGATCTATGAACACTGAAGCTTTCTTT.

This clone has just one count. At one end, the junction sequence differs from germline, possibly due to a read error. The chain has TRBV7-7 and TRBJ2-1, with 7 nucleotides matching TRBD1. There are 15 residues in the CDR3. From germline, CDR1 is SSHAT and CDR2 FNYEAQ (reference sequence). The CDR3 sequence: CASSPRTGFDNEQFF. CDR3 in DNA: TGTGCTAGCAGCCCCCGGACAGGATTTGACAATGAGCAGTTCTTC. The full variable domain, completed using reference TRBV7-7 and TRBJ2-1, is GAGVSQSPRYKVTKRGQDVTLRCDPISSHATLYWYQQALGQGPEFLTYFNYEAQPDKSGLPSDRFSAERPEGSISTLTIQRTEQRDSAMYRCASSPRTGFDNEQFFGPGTRLTVL.

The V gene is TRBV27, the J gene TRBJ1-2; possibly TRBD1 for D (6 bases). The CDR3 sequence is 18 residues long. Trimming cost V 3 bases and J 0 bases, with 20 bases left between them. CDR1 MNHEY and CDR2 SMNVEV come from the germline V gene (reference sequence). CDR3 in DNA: TGTGCCAGCAGTTTCTTTGGGGCTACGGACAGTACTAACTATGGCTACACCTTC. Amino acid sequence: CASSFFGATDSTNYGYTF.

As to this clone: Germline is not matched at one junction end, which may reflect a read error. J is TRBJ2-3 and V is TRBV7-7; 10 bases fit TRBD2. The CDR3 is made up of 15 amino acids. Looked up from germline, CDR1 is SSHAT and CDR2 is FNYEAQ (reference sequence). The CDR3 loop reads CASSLGLAATDTQYF. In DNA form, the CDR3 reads TGTGCTAGCAGCTTAGGACTAGCGGCCACAGATACGCAGTATTTT.

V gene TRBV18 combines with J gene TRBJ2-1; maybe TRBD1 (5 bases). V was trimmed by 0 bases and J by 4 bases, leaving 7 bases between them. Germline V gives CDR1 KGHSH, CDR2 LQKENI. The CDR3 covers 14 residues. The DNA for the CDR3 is TGTGCCAGCTCACCACCCGCAGGGTACAATGAGCAGTTCTTC. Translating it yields CASSPPAGYNEQFF.

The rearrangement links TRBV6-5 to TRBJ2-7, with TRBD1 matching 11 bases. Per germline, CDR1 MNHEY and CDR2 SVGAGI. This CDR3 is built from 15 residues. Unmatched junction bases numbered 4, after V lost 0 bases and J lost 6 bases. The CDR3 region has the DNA TGTGCCAGCAGTTACTCGAGGACAGGGGGCGGCGAGCAGTACTTC. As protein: CASSYSRTGGGEQYF.

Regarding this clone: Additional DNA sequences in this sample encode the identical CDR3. Written as DNA, the CDR3 is TGTGCCAGCTCACCACCGGGACAGGGGACCTACGAGCAGTACTTC. Its protein product is CASSPPGQGTYEQYF. The chain joins TRBV18 to TRBJ2-7; 10 nucleotides align to TRBD1. This CDR3 is built from 15 residues. Germline CDR1 reads KGHSH; CDR2 reads LQKENI. Trimming removed 0 bases from V and 2 bases from J; junction bases left unmatched: 1.

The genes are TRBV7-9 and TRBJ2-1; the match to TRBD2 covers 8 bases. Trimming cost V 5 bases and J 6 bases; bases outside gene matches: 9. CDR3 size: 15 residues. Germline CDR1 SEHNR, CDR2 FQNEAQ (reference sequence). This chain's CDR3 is CASSLGTSSLNEQFF. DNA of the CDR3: TGTGCCAGCAGCCTTGGGACTAGTAGTCTCAATGAGCAGTTCTTC.

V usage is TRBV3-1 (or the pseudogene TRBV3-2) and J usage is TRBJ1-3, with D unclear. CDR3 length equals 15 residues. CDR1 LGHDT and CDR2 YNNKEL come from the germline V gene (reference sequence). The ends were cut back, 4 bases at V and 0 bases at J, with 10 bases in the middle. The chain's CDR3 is CASSRGSSSGNTIYF. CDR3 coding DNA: TGTGCCAGCAGCCGAGGGTCCTCCTCTGGAAACACCATATATTTT.

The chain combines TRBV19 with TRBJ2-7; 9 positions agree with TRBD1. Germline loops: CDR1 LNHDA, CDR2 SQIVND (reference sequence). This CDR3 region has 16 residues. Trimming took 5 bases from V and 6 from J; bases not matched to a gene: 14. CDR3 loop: CASSPGGTGTLSEQYF. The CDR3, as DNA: TGTGCCAGTAGTCCAGGCGGGACAGGGACCTTGAGCGAGCAGTACTTC. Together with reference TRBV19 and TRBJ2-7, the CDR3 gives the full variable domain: DGGITQSPKYLFRKEGQNVTLSCEQNLNHDAMYWYRQDPGQGLRLIYYSQIVNDFQKGDIAEGYSVSREKKESFPLTVTSAQKNPTAFYLCASSPGGTGTLSEQYFGPGTRLTVT.

The CDR3 loop is CASRVQQGSSYEQYF. The CDR3 DNA is TGTGCCAGCAGGGTCCAACAGGGGAGCTCCTACGAGCAGTACTTC. This chain joins TRBV6-5 and TRBJ2-7, with 7 nucleotides matching TRBD1. Germline V gene lookup returns CDR1 MNHEY and CDR2 SVGAGI. The CDR3 has 15 amino acids. V dropped 6 bases and J dropped 0; count of bases not matched to a gene: 8.

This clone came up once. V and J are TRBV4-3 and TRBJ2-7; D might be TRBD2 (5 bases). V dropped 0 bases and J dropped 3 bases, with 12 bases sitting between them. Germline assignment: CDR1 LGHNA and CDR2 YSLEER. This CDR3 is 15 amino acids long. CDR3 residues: CASSQDSGGFYEQYF. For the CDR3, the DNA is TGCGCCAGCAGCCAAGATTCCGGAGGATTCTACGAGCAGTACTTC.

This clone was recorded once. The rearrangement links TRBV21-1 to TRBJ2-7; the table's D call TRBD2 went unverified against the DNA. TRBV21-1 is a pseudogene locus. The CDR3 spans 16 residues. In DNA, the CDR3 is TGTGCCAGCAGCAAAGCGCTGGGGGGGGCCCCCTGCGAGCAGTACTTC. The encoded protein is CASSKALGGAPCEQYF.